The clone carrying this TCR beta chain was detected only once. The record originates from a study of type 1 and type 2 diabetes patients. Background on the study: Magnetic bead positive selection isolated CD4+ or CD8+ T cells from PBMCs.

Germline-derived CDR1 and CDR2 are GTSNPN and SVGIG (reference sequence). The CDR3 spans 12 residues. Trimming removed 2 bases from V and 10 bases from J, with 14 bases in between. Amplification started from genomic DNA. Amplification of the beta chain CDR3 used 30 forward and 13 reverse multiplex primers. MiXCR was run by TCRdb on the multiplex PCR reads, yielding one entry per CDR3 protein. The sample carries 250,000 or so distinct CDR3 sequences, approximately 50% recorded once. Sequences were obtained from peripheral blood mononuclear cells (PBMCs). The clonotype was recovered from a man younger than 30 with type 2 diabetes. The chain uses TRBV30 and TRBJ2-5; maybe TRBD2 (6 bases). CDR3 nucleotide sequence: TGTGCCTGGAGTATCTCGGCCGGGGGCCAGTACTTC. This encodes CAWSISAGGQYF.